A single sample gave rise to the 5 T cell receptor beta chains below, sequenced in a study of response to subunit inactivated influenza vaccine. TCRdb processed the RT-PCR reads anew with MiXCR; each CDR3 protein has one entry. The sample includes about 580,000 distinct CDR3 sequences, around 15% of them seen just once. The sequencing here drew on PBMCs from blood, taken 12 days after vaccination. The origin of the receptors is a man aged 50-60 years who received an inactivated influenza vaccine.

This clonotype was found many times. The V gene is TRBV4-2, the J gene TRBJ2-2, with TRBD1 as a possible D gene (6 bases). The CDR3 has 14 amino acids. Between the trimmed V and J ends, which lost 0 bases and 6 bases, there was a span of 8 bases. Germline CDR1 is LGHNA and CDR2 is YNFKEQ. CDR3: CASSQDRTAGELFF. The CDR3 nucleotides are TGTGCCAGCAGCCAAGATAGGACAGCCGGGGAGCTGTTTTTT.

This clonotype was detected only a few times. The chain's CDR3 is CASSPEQGVRTEAFF. CDR3 nucleotides: TGTGCCAGCAGCCCAGAACAGGGGGTGAGAACTGAAGCTTTCTTT. This chain joins TRBV4-2 and TRBJ1-1; 8 bases match TRBD1. The germline gives CDR1 LGHNA, CDR2 YNFKEQ. CDR3 size: 15 residues. Germline trimming cut 4 bases from V and 5 bases from J; bases unmatched to any gene: 9.

The CDR3 sequence is CATGTSSYNEQFF. CDR3 nucleotide sequence: TGTGCCACCGGGACTAGCAGTTACAATGAGCAGTTCTTC. This chain connects TRBV15 to TRBJ2-1; 9 positions agree with TRBD2. Germline CDR1 LNHNV, CDR2 YYDKDF (reference sequence). CDR3 length equals 13 residues. Unmatched junction bases numbered 3, after V lost 8 bases and J lost 4 bases.

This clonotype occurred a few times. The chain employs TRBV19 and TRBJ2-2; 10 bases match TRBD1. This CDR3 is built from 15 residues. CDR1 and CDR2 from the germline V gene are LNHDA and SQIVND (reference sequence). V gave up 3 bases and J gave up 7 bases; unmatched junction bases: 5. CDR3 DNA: TGTGCCAGTAGTATCGACAGGGGGCGAAGCGGGGAGCTGTTTTTT. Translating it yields CASSIDRGRSGELFF.

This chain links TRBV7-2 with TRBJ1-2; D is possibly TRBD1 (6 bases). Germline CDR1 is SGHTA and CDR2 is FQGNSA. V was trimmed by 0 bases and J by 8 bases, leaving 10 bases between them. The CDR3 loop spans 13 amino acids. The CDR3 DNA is TGTGCCAGCAGCTTAGCACAGGGAGGCGGCTACACCTTC. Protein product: CASSLAQGGGYTF.